Given below is one T cell receptor (beta chain) in context. This was the immunoSEQ v3 assay. Libraries were sequenced to around 2 million read pairs (survey) or roughly 4.5-6.5 million (deep). Libraries were prepared by immunoSEQ multiplex PCR; TCRdb keeps only in-frame clonotypes and omits some of them. The sample contains around 30,000 clones, roughly 69% of which appear only once. This sample was included in a study of TIL therapy for anti-PD-1-resistant metastatic lung cancer. Overall study: Median tumor PD-L1 proportion score was 5.5% to 6.5%. Half of patients were current or former smokers.

Time point indicated: pre-treatment sample, taken before nivolumab and TIL therapy. Germline-derived CDR1 and CDR2 are MNHEY and SVGAGI. The CDR3 extends over 13 amino acids. Trimming shortened V by 3 bases and J by 10 bases, and 13 bases separated the two germline ends. The chain couples TRBV6-5 to TRBJ2-1; D gene unclear. This TCR came from a woman aged 25-85 years with non-small cell lung cancer. The sequences come from blood, collected at baseline. CDR3 DNA sequence: TGTGCCAGCAGTTATAACGTCGAATGGGAGCAGTTCTTC. It yields the protein CASSYNVEWEQFF.